The next 24 T cell receptor beta chains were all read from a single sample in a study of beta chain features in type 1 diabetes. The isolated RNA, all of it, was reverse transcribed, so expressed TCRB transcripts were what got sequenced. Clones were read by immunoSEQ multiplex PCR, and TCRdb kept only the in-frame ones, dropping some. In the table there are a few hundred thousand clones, 10% to 15% of which are singletons. The specimen sequenced was naive CD4+ T cells from blood. These receptors all come from a man aged 18 to 29 in good health.

The chain couples TRBV19 to TRBJ1-1; 7 bases line up with TRBD1. The CDR3 sequence is 16 residues long. V lost 4 bases to trimming and J lost 0 bases; unmatched junction nucleotides: 8. Germline CDR1 reads LNHDA; CDR2 reads SQIVND (reference sequence). CDR3 coding DNA: TGTGCCAGTAGTACCAATACAGGGGTTATGAACACTGAAGCTTTCTTT. Protein product: CASSTNTGVMNTEAFF.

This clone occurred a few times. V and J are TRBV6-5 and TRBJ2-7; 9 bases match TRBD1. Germline V CDR1 and CDR2: MNHEY, SVGAGI. This CDR3 contains 15 residues. J gave up 2 bases and V 4 bases, and 6 bases lay outside the gene matches. Here the CDR3 reads CASSSADRGTYEQYF. CDR3 DNA: TGTGCCAGCAGTTCGGCCGACAGGGGGACCTACGAGCAGTACTTC.

CDR3 nucleotides: TGTGCCAGCAGCTTGGTTACGGTTAACACTGAAGCTTTCTTT. It specifies CASSLVTVNTEAFF. This chain uses TRBV5-6 with TRBJ1-1; no definite D call. The germline gives CDR1 SGHDT, CDR2 YYEEEE. This CDR3 is built from 14 residues. Trimming removed 0 bases at V and 2 bases at J, with 8 bases between. The whole variable domain, filled in from reference TRBV5-6 and TRBJ1-1, reads DAGVTQSPTHLIKTRGQQVTLRCSPKSGHDTVSWYQQALGQGPQFIFQYYEEEERQRGNFPDRFSGHQFPNYSSELNVNALLLGDSALYLCASSLVTVNTEAFFGQGTRLTVV.

This clone was found many times. V usage is TRBV7-9 and J usage is TRBJ1-2; no reliable D call. The ends were cut back, 7 bases at V and 5 bases at J, with 11 bases in the middle. The CDR3 has 12 residues. Germline V CDR1 and CDR2: SEHNR, FQNEAQ (reference sequence). CDR3 protein: CASTVTGYGYTF. In nucleotides, the CDR3 is TGTGCCAGCACGGTCACGGGGTATGGCTACACCTTC.

This clone was detected a few times. This sequence joins TRBV5-1 and TRBJ2-5; no firm D call. The CDR3 consists of 13 residues. The ends were cut back, 5 bases at V and 5 bases at J, with 13 bases in the middle. Germline V lookup: CDR1 SGHRS, CDR2 YFSETQ. CDR3 sequence: CASSLQAAETQYF. As DNA, the CDR3 is TGCGCCAGCAGTCTCCAGGCCGCGGAGACCCAGTACTTC.

The chain links TRBV7-3 to TRBJ1-1; D unresolved. The V gene's germline CDR1 is SGHTA and CDR2 FQGTGA. V lost 5 bases and J lost 0, with 10 bases in between. CDR3 length equals 14 residues. CDR3 residues: CASSLRKLNTEAFF. CDR3 DNA sequence: TGTGCCAGCAGCCTCAGGAAATTGAACACTGAAGCTTTCTTT.

The chain has TRBV5-6 and TRBJ1-6; 9 positions match TRBD1. The germline CDR1 and CDR2 sequences are SGHDT and YYEEEE. The V segment lost 3 bases and the J segment 6 bases; nucleotides outside the gene matches: 7. The CDR3 totals 16 residues. The CDR3 DNA sequence: TGTGCCAGCAGCTCTCTGGGGACAGGGAGTAATTCACCCCTCCACTTT. Residues: CASSSLGTGSNSPLHF.

The V call is TRBV4-2, the J call TRBJ1-2; 7 bases match TRBD1. CDR1 LGHNA and CDR2 YNFKEQ come from the germline V gene. The junction had 10 bases not matched to a gene; V was cut back by 1 base and J by 2 bases. CDR3 length equals 17 residues. CDR3 sequence: CASSQVPLQTGNYGYTF. The CDR3 coding sequence is TGTGCCAGCAGCCAAGTCCCACTCCAGACAGGGAACTATGGCTACACCTTC.

Concerning this clone: The sample carries other DNA sequences with the same CDR3. V is TRBV29-1 and J is TRBJ1-1; 10 bases map to TRBD1. The CDR3 length is 13 residues. CDR1 SQVTM and CDR2 ANQGSEA come from the germline V gene. The J segment lost 3 bases and the V segment lost 6 bases, leaving 4 bases of the junction unmatched. This chain's CDR3 is CSVRTGGDTEAFF. Written as DNA, the CDR3 is TGCAGCGTCCGGACAGGGGGGGACACTGAAGCTTTCTTT.

This clone was observed a handful of times. The chain couples TRBV7-2 to TRBJ2-3, with TRBD1 matching 10 bases. The J segment lost 2 bases and the V segment lost 6 bases, leaving 11 bases of the junction unmatched. CDR1 is SGHTA, CDR2 FQGNSA, per germline. The CDR3 covers 17 residues. CDR3 coding DNA: TGTGCCAGCAGACCCCCGTCGGGGACAGGGGCCACAGATACGCAGTATTTT. Protein product: CASRPPSGTGATDTQYF.

This rearrangement joins TRBV7-2 to TRBJ1-2; TRBD1 agrees at 8 bases. There are 15 residues in the CDR3. Germline V CDR1 and CDR2: SGHTA, FQGNSA. The junction had 7 bases not matched to a gene; V was cut back by 5 bases and J by 2 bases. The CDR3 sequence: CASSTWTGPNYGYTF. CDR3 in DNA: TGTGCCAGCAGCACCTGGACAGGGCCCAACTATGGCTACACCTTC.

This rearrangement joins TRBV5-1 to TRBJ1-1; D may be TRBD1 (5 bases). In germline, CDR1 is SGHRS, CDR2 YFSETQ. The CDR3 spans 12 residues. The V gene lost 4 bases and the J gene lost 6 bases, with 10 bases spanning the gap. CDR3 amino acids: CASSVGQAEAFF. As DNA, the CDR3 is TGCGCCAGCAGCGTAGGACAAGCTGAAGCTTTCTTT.

This clone was detected a few times. This chain uses TRBV29-1 with TRBJ2-5; 10 bases fit TRBD1. Gene TRBJ2-7 matches the end of the DNA better, so the J call may be wrong. The V gene's germline CDR1 is SQVTM and CDR2 ANQGSEA. The CDR3 covers 14 residues. This chain's CDR3 is CSARDRGGPSEQYF. CDR3 bases: TGCAGCGCACGGGACAGGGGTGGACCAAGCGAGCAGTACTTC.

This rearrangement joins TRBV18 to TRBJ2-3; no clear D. CDR3 length: 15 residues. Germline V gene data show CDR1 as KGHSH and CDR2 as LQKENI. The ends were cut back, 3 bases at V and 5 bases at J, with 15 bases in the middle. The CDR3 region has the DNA TGTGCCAGCTCACCCAACCAACTACAAGGAGATACGCAGTATTTT. Encoded protein: CASSPNQLQGDTQYF.

This rearrangement joins TRBV5-1 to TRBJ2-1; unclear D gene. There are 13 residues in the CDR3. CDR1 is SGHRS and CDR2 is YFSETQ in the germline V gene. The V end was cut by 3 bases, the J end by 6 bases, with 10 bases between. The CDR3 sequence is CASSSSDGNEQFF. The DNA of the CDR3 is TGCGCCAGCAGCTCAAGCGACGGCAATGAGCAGTTCTTC.

This chain links TRBV5-1 with TRBJ2-7, with D possibly TRBD1 on 6 matching bases. V was cut by 7 bases and J by 3 bases, with 14 bases left in between. Germline loops: CDR1 SGHRS, CDR2 YFSETQ. The CDR3 has 13 residues. CDR3 nucleotide sequence: TGCGCCAGCCGAAGCTTACAGGGCTACGAGCAGTACTTC. Translated, it gives CASRSLQGYEQYF.

The chain recombines TRBV30 with TRBJ2-1, with D possibly matching TRBD2 (5 bases). V gave up 5 bases and J gave up 3 bases, with 11 bases separating them. CDR3 length: 13 amino acids. Germline V CDR1 and CDR2: GTSNPN, SVGIG (reference sequence). CDR3 nucleotides: TGTGCCTGGCTGAGGGCGCGCTACAATGAGCAGTTCTTC. Protein: CAWLRARYNEQFF.

The chain is built from TRBV27 and TRBJ2-7; 9 bases map to TRBD2. Germline assignment: CDR1 MNHEY and CDR2 SMNVEV (reference sequence). Unmatched junction bases numbered 12, after V lost 6 bases and J lost 0 bases. The CDR3 has 17 residues. CDR3 residues: CASSPTMSGRLSYEQYF. CDR3 sequence (DNA): TGTGCCAGCAGCCCAACAATGAGCGGGAGGCTCTCCTACGAGCAGTACTTC.

CDR3 nucleotides: TGCGCCAGCAGCCAAGAGTGGGGGGGTAATGAGCAGTTCTTC. This translates into CASSQEWGGNEQFF. V is TRBV4-3 and J is TRBJ2-1; 7 bases fit TRBD2. CDR1 and CDR2 (germline): LGHNA, YSLEER. The junction had 3 bases not matched to a gene; V was cut back by 0 bases and J by 7 bases. This CDR3 has 14 amino acids.

This clone showed up just a few times. The rearrangement links TRBV30 to TRBJ1-6, with D possibly matching TRBD1 (5 bases). The CDR3 consists of 13 residues. V was cut by 3 bases and J by 9 bases, with 12 bases left in between. Germline assignment: CDR1 GTSNPN and CDR2 SVGIG (reference sequence). Here the CDR3 DNA reads TGTGCCTGGAGGCTGACAGTCGGTTCACCCCTCCACTTT. Its protein product is CAWRLTVGSPLHF.

In its sample, this clone was seen a few times. The chain is built from TRBV7-8 and TRBJ2-1, with TRBD1 identical over 12 bases. CDR3 length equals 15 residues. Germline CDR1 reads SGHVS; CDR2 reads FQNEAQ. Unmatched junction bases numbered 5, after V lost 3 bases and J lost 8 bases. CDR3 protein: CASSLRGQGAYEQFF. The CDR3 coding sequence is TGTGCCAGCAGCTTGCGGGGACAGGGGGCCTATGAGCAGTTCTTC. The full variable domain, completed using reference TRBV7-8 and TRBJ2-1, is GAGVSQSPRYKVAKRGQDVALRCDPISGHVSLFWYQQALGQGPEFLTYFQNEAQLDKSGLPSDRFFAERPEGSVSTLKIQRTQQEDSAVYLCASSLRGQGAYEQFFGPGTRLTVL.

The rearrangement uses TRBV18 and TRBJ2-7, with D uncertain. Per the germline V gene, CDR1 is KGHSH and CDR2 is LQKENI. Trimming removed 3 bases from V and 1 base from J, with 16 bases in between. The CDR3 is made up of 16 amino acids. CDR3 DNA: TGTGCCAGCTCACCTAAAGTGTCGACGGGTTCCTACGAGCAGTACTTC. Amino acid sequence: CASSPKVSTGSYEQYF.

The CDR3 sequence: CASSQAGSNQPQHF. As DNA, the CDR3 is TGCGCCAGCAGCCAAGCCGGTAGCAATCAGCCCCAGCATTTT. This chain uses TRBV4-1 with TRBJ1-5; D gene uncertain. The CDR3 spans 14 residues. V shed 1 base and J shed 0 bases, with 4 bases lying between them. Looked up from germline, CDR1 is MGHRA and CDR2 is YSYEKL.

This sequence joins TRBV5-1 and TRBJ1-1, with a tentative D call TRBD1 (6 bases). CDR1 is SGHRS, CDR2 YFSETQ, per germline. With 4 bases removed from V and 4 bases from J, the gap between germline ends came to 14 bases. The CDR3 runs 14 residues. The CDR3 loop is CASSTPAGATEAFF. The CDR3 coding sequence is TGCGCCAGCAGCACGCCGGCAGGGGCCACTGAAGCTTTCTTT.